The sequence of this T cell receptor beta chain was determined in a study of graft-versus-host responses after intestinal transplantation. Overall study context: Every recipient underwent anti-thymocyte globulin induction, then tacrolimus and steroids for around three years.

Points from the study as a whole: There were GvH clones found in recipient marrow, and some of them appeared first in ileum or blood. With peak circulating GvH clone levels came an association with early post-transplant HvG declines. Individuals carrying graft-donor T cell macrochimerism showed high graft-versus-host to host-versus-graft clonal ratios in allografts.

Data came from immunoSEQ multiplex PCR; TCRdb stores just in-frame clones and leaves some out. The sample shows fewer than 65,000 clones, around 89% of them seen only once. The trim removed 1 base at V and 12 bases at J, leaving 10 bases unmatched. This CDR3 spans 15 amino acids. Germline CDR1 MNHNS, CDR2 SASEGT. As concerns this clone: Its antigen remains unidentified.

This receptor was obtained from a human donor who was the organ donor for an intestinal transplant. Sequenced here: unstimulated CD4+ T cells sorted from spleen or lymph node cells, sampled before transplant. V and J are TRBV6-1 and TRBJ2-1; 9 nucleotides agree with TRBD2. The CDR3 nucleotides read TGTGCCAGCAGTGAAGGGGTGCGGGAGGGCCTAAGGCAGTTCTTC. Protein product: CASSEGVREGLRQFF.